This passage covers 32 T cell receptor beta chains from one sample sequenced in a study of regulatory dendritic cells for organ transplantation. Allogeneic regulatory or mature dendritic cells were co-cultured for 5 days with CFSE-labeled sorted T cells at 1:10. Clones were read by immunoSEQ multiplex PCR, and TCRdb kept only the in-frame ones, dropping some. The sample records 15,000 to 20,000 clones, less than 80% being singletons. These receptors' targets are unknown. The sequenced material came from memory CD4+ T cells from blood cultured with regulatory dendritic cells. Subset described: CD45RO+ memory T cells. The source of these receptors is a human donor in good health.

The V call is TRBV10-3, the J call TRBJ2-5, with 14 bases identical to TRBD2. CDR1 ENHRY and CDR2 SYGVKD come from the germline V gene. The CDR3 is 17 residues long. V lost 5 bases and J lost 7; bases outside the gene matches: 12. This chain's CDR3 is CAISMKPGLAGEGTQYF. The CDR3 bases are TGTGCCATCAGTATGAAACCGGGACTAGCGGGAGAGGGGACCCAGTACTTC.

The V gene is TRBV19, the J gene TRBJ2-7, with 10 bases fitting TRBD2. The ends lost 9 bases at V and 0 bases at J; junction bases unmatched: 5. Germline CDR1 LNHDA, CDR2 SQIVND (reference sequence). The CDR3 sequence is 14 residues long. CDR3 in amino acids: CASGLADSSYEQYF. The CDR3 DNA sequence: TGTGCCAGCGGACTAGCGGACAGCTCCTACGAGCAGTACTTC.

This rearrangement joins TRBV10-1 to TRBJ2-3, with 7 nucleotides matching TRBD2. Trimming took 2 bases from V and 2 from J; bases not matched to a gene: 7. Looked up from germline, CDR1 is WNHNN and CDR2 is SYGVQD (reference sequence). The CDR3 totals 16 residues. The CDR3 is CASSEGSGPHTDTQYF. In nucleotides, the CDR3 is TGCGCCAGCAGTGAGGGTAGCGGGCCTCACACAGATACGCAGTATTTT.

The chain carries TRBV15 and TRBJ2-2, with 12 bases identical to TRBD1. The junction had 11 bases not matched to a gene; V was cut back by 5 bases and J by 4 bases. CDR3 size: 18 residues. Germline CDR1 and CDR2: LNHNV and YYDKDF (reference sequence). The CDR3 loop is CATSRGLPGQGATGELFF. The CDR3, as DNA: TGTGCCACCAGCCGGGGTCTACCGGGACAGGGGGCCACCGGGGAGCTGTTTTTT.

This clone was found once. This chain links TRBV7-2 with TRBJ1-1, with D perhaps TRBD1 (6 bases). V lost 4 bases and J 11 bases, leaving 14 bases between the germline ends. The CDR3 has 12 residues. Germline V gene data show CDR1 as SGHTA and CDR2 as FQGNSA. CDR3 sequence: CASSSQGLRAFF. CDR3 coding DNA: TGTGCCAGCAGCTCACAGGGCTTAAGGGCTTTCTTT.

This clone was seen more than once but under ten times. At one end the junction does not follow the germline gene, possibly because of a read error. The CDR3 sequence: CASSSSGVGRLVF. In nucleotides, the CDR3 is TGTGCCAGCAGCTCAAGCGGGGTGGGCAGGCTGGTCTTC. The chain carries TRBV7-9 and TRBJ2-7; 7 bases are a match to TRBD2. The CDR3 sequence is 13 residues long. Per germline, CDR1 SEHNR and CDR2 FQNEAQ (reference sequence).

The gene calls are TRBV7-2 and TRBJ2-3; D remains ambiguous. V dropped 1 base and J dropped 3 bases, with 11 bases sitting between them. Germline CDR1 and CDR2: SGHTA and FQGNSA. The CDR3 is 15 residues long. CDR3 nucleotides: TGTGCCAGCAGCTTAGGAGTCCCGGAAACAGATACGCAGTATTTT. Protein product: CASSLGVPETDTQYF.

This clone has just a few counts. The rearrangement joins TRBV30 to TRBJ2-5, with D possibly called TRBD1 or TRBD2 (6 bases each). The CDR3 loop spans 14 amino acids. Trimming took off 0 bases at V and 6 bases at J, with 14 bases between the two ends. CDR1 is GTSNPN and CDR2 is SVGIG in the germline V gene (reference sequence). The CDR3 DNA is TGTGCCTGGAGTGTTTCGGGGGCTGGGCAGACCCAGTACTTC. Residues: CAWSVSGAGQTQYF.

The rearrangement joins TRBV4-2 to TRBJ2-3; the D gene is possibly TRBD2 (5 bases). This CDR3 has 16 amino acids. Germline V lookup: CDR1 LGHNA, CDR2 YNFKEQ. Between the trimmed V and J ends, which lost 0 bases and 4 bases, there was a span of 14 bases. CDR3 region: CASSQEFGGPPDTQYF. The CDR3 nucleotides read TGTGCCAGCAGCCAAGAGTTCGGCGGGCCCCCAGATACGCAGTATTTT.

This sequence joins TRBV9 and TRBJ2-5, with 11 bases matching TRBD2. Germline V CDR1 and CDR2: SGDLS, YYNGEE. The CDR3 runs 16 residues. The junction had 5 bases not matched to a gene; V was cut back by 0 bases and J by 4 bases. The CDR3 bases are TGTGCCAGCAGCGTAGCGGGACTAGCGGCGATAGAGACCCAGTACTTC. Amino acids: CASSVAGLAAIETQYF.

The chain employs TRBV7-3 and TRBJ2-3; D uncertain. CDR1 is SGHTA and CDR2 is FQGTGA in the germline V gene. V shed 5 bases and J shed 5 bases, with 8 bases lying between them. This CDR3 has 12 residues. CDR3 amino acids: CASSRGRDTQYF. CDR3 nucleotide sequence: TGTGCCAGCAGCCGTGGCAGAGATACGCAGTATTTT.

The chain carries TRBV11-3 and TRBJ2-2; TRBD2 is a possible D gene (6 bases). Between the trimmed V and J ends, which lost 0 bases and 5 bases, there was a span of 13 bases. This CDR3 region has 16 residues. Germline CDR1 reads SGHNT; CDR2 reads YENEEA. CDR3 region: CASSLDYGGETGELFF. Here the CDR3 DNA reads TGTGCCAGCAGCTTAGATTACGGGGGAGAAACCGGGGAGCTGTTTTTT. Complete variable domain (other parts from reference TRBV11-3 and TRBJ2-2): EAGVVQSPRYKIIEKKQPVAFWCNPISGHNTLYWYLQNLGQGPELLIRYENEEAVDDSQLPKDRFSAERLKGVDSTLKIQPAELGDSAVYLCASSLDYGGETGELFFGEGSRLTVL.

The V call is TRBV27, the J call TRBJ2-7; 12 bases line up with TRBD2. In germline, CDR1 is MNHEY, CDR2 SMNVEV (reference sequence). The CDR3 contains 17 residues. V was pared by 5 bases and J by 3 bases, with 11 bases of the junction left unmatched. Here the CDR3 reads CASSAASSGRAGYEQYF. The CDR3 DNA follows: TGTGCCAGCAGTGCCGCCTCTAGCGGGAGGGCCGGCTACGAGCAGTACTTC.

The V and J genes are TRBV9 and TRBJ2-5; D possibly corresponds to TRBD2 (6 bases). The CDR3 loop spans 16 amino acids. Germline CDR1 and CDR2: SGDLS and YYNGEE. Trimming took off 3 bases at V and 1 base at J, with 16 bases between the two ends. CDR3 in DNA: TGTGCCAGCAGCGCGCCTGGAGGGCCCCCCCAAGAGACCCAGTACTTC. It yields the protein CASSAPGGPPQETQYF.

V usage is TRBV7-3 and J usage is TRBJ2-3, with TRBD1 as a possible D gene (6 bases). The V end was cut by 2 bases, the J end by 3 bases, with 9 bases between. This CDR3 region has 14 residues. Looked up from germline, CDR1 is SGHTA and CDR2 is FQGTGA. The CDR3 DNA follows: TGTGCCAGCAGCTTAGCAGGGGTGACAGATACGCAGTATTTT. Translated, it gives CASSLAGVTDTQYF.

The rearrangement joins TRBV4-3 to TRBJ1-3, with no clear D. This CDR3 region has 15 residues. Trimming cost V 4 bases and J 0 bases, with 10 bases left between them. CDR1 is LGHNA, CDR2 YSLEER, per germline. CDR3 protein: CASSRDSLSGNTIYF. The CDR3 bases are TGCGCCAGCAGCCGAGATAGCCTCTCTGGAAACACCATATATTTT.

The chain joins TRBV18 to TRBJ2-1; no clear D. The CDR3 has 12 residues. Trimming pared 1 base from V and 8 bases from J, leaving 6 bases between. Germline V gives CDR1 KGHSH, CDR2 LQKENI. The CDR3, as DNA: TGTGCCAGCTCACCACAAATGTATGAGCAGTTCTTC. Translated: CASSPQMYEQFF.

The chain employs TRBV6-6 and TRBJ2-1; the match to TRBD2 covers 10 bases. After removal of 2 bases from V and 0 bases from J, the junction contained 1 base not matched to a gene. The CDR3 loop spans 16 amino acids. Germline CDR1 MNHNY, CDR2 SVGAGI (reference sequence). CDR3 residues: CASSYTSGASYNEQFF. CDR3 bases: TGTGCCAGCAGTTACACTAGCGGGGCCTCCTACAATGAGCAGTTCTTC.

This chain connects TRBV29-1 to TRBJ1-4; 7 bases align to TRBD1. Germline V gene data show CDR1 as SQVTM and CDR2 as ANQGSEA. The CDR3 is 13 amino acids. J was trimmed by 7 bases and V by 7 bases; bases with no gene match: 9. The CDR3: CSGLTGEGEKLFF. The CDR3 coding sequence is TGCAGCGGGTTAACAGGGGAGGGTGAAAAACTGTTTTTT.

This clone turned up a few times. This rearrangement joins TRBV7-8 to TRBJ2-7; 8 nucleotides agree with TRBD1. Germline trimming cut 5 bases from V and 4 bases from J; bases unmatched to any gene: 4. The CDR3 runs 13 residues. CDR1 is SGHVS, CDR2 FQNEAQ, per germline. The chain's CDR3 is CASSRQGRYEQYF. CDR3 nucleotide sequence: TGTGCCAGCAGCAGACAGGGGAGGTACGAGCAGTACTTC. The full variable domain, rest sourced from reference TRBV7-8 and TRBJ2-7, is GAGVSQSPRYKVAKRGQDVALRCDPISGHVSLFWYQQALGQGPEFLTYFQNEAQLDKSGLPSDRFFAERPEGSVSTLKIQRTQQEDSAVYLCASSRQGRYEQYFGPGTRLTVT.

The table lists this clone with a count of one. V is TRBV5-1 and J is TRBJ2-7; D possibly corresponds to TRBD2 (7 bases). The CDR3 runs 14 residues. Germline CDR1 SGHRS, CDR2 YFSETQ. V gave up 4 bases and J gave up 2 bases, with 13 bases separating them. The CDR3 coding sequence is TGCGCCAGCAGCCGCACGGGGGGCACCTACGAGCAGTACTTC. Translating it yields CASSRTGGTYEQYF.

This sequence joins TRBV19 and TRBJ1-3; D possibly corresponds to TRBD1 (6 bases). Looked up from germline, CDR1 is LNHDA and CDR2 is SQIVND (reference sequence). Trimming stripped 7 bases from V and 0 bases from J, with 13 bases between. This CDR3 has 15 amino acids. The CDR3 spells CASKTDSTSGNTIYF. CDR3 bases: TGTGCCAGTAAAACGGACAGTACCTCTGGAAACACCATATATTTT.

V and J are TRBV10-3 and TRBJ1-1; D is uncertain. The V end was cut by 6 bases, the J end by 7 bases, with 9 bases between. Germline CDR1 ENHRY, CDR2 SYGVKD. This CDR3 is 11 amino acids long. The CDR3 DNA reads TGTGCCATCAGCCAGGACGGTGAAGCTTTCTTT. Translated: CAISQDGEAFF.

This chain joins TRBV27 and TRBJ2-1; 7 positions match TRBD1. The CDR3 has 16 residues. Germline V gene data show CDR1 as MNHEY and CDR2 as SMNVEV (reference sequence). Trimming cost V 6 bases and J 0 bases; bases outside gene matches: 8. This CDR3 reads CASSRDRALSYNEQFF. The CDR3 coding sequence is TGTGCCAGCAGCAGAGACAGGGCGCTCTCCTACAATGAGCAGTTCTTC.

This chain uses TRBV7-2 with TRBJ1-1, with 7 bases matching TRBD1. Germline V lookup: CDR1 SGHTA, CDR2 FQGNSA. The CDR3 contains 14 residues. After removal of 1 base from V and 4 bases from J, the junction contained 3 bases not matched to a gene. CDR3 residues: CASSLEGAITEAFF. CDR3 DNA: TGTGCCAGCAGCTTAGAGGGGGCGATCACTGAAGCTTTCTTT. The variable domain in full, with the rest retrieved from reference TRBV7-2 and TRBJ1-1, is GAGVSQSPSNKVTEKGKDVELRCDPISGHTALYWYRQSLGQGLEFLIYFQGNSAPDKSGLPSDRFSAERTGGSVSTLTIQRTQQEDSAVYLCASSLEGAITEAFFGQGTRLTVV.

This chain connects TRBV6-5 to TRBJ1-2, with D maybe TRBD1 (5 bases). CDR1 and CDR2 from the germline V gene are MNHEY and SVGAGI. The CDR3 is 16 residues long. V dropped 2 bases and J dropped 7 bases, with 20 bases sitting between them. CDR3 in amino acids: CASSYGVGREASGYTF. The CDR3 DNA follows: TGTGCCAGCAGTTACGGTGTTGGCAGGGAGGCTTCTGGCTACACCTTC.

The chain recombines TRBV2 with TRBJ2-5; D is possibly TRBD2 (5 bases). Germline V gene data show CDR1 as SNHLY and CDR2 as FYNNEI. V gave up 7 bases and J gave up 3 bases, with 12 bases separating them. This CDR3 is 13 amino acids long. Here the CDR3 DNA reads TGTGCCAGCATGAGTAGCGTGGAAGAGACCCAGTACTTC. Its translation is CASMSSVEETQYF.

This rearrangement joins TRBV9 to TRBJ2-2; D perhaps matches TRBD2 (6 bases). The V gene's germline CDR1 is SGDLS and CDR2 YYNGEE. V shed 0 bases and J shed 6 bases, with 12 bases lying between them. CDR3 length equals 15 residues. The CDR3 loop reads CASSVDGGTPGELFF. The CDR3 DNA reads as TGTGCCAGCAGCGTAGATGGGGGGACCCCCGGGGAGCTGTTTTTT.

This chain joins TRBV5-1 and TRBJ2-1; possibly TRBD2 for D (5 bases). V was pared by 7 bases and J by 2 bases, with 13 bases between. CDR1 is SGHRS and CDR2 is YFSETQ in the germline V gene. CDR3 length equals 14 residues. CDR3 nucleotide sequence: TGCGCCAGCGGTGTGGACTTGACCTACAATGAGCAGTTCTTC. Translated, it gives CASGVDLTYNEQFF.

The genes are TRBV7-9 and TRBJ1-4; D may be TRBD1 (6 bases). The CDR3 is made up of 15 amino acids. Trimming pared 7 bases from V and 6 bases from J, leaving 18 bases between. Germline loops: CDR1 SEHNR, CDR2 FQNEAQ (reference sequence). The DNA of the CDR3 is TGTGCCAGCACCCGAAAAGGGGGTCGAGATGAAAAACTGTTTTTT. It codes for CASTRKGGRDEKLFF.

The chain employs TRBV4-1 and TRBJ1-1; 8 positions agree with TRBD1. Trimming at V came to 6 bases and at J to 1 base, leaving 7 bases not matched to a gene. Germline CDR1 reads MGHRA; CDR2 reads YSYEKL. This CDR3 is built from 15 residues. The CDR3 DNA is TGCGCCAGCAGTCTCCACGGACAGGGGAACACTGAAGCTTTCTTT. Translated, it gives CASSLHGQGNTEAFF.

CDR3 in amino acids: CTSSQRDRGQSGELFF. In DNA form, the CDR3 reads TGCACCAGCAGCCAAAGGGACAGGGGGCAAAGCGGGGAGCTGTTTTTT. The V and J genes are TRBV1 and TRBJ2-2; TRBD1 is the table's D call and was not checked against the DNA. TRBV1 is labeled a pseudogene. This CDR3 comprises 16 residues.